Below are 16 T cell receptor beta chains sequenced from a single sample in a study of cytomegalovirus exposure and HLA in healthy donors. PCR employed 60 Vbeta and 13 Jbeta primers. This table comes from immunoSEQ multiplex PCR, and its TCRdb copy is limited to in-frame clones, with some not included. Among 95,000 to 100,000 clones, approximately 74% were seen once, and the ten largest hold 1.9%. The specimen sequenced was PBMCs. These TCRs come from a woman between 40 and 55 years old in good health and CMV-seronegative.

This sequence joins TRBV4-2 and TRBJ2-7; TRBD2 matches 7 bases. In germline, CDR1 is LGHNA, CDR2 YNFKEQ. The CDR3 loop spans 15 amino acids. The trim removed 0 bases at V and 2 bases at J, leaving 4 bases unmatched. CDR3 sequence: CASSQDGGGPYEQYF. The CDR3 DNA is TGTGCCAGCAGCCAAGACGGCGGGGGTCCCTACGAGCAGTACTTC.

The chain combines TRBV6-1 with TRBJ1-2; weak D call: TRBD1 (5 bases). Germline loops: CDR1 MNHNS, CDR2 SASEGT. The CDR3 totals 15 residues. V lost 2 bases, J lost 4 bases, and 14 bases lay in between. The CDR3: CASSERRGLSYGYTF. In DNA form, the CDR3 reads TGTGCCAGCAGTGAAAGACGGGGACTCAGCTATGGCTACACCTTC.

V usage is TRBV7-9 and J usage is TRBJ1-5, with D perhaps matching TRBD1 (6 bases). The CDR3 length is 13 residues. Trimming removed 3 bases from V and 4 bases from J, with 7 bases in between. CDR1 is SEHNR and CDR2 is FQNEAQ in the germline V gene (reference sequence). CDR3 sequence reads: CASSLGANQPQHF. CDR3 in DNA: TGTGCCAGCAGCTTGGGGGCAAATCAGCCCCAGCATTTT.

This CDR3 is CASSLNRGRTEAFF. CDR3 bases: TGCGCCAGCAGCCTTAACAGGGGAAGGACTGAAGCTTTCTTT. The chain links TRBV10-1 to TRBJ1-1, with TRBD1 identical over 7 bases. Germline V gives CDR1 WNHNN, CDR2 SYGVQD (reference sequence). The CDR3 contains 14 residues. Trimming removed 6 bases from V and 5 bases from J; junction bases left unmatched: 9.

This rearrangement joins TRBV10-3 to TRBJ2-5; D perhaps matches TRBD2 (5 bases). Trimming removed 4 bases from V and 7 bases from J, with 22 bases in between. The germline gives CDR1 ENHRY, CDR2 SYGVKD. The CDR3 contains 16 residues. CDR3 sequence: CAISAFAEASSWTQYF. CDR3 nucleotides: TGTGCCATCAGTGCGTTTGCGGAGGCGTCATCGTGGACCCAGTACTTC.

The rearrangement joins TRBV18 to TRBJ2-3; TRBD1 might be the D (6 bases). The ends were cut back, 4 bases at V and 1 base at J, with 15 bases in the middle. CDR1 KGHSH and CDR2 LQKENI come from the germline V gene. The CDR3 consists of 16 residues. The CDR3: CASSLTRSGGTDTQYF. The CDR3 DNA is TGTGCCAGCTCACTCACCAGATCAGGGGGCACAGATACGCAGTATTTT.

J is TRBJ2-3 and V is TRBV7-9, with 10 bases lining up with TRBD2. Germline-derived CDR1 and CDR2 are SEHNR and FQNEAQ (reference sequence). V trimming: 2 bases; J trimming: 7 bases; junction bases outside the gene matches: 18. The CDR3 extends over 19 amino acids. The CDR3 sequence: CASSLPGGDGAGGPYTQYF. The CDR3 DNA sequence: TGTGCCAGCAGCTTACCGGGAGGGGATGGAGCGGGGGGGCCATATACGCAGTATTTT.

The chain uses TRBV11-3 and TRBJ2-7; 8 nucleotides line up with TRBD2. J lost 2 bases, V lost 1 base, and 13 bases had no gene match. Germline CDR1 and CDR2: SGHNT and YENEEA. The CDR3 contains 18 residues. The CDR3 is CASSLVGPGRGAPYEQYF. In DNA, the CDR3 is TGTGCCAGCAGCTTAGTGGGGCCCGGGCGGGGGGCCCCCTACGAGCAGTACTTC. Full variable domain (remainder filled in from reference TRBV11-3 and TRBJ2-7): EAGVVQSPRYKIIEKKQPVAFWCNPISGHNTLYWYLQNLGQGPELLIRYENEEAVDDSQLPKDRFSAERLKGVDSTLKIQPAELGDSAVYLCASSLVGPGRGAPYEQYFGPGTRLTVT.

The sample holds a few counts of this clone. V is TRBV6-5 and J is TRBJ1-1; the D is unclear. V was trimmed by 6 bases and J by 7 bases, leaving 9 bases between them. The CDR3 sequence is 11 residues long. Germline-derived CDR1 and CDR2 are MNHEY and SVGAGI. CDR3 sequence reads: CASRNEGEAFF. CDR3 in DNA: TGTGCCAGCAGAAACGAGGGTGAAGCTTTCTTT.

The chain is built from TRBV27 and TRBJ2-5, with a weak D call TRBD2 (6 bases). With the DNA end fitting TRBJ2-7 better, the J assignment may be wrong. The CDR3 runs 14 residues. From germline, CDR1 is MNHEY and CDR2 SMNVEV (reference sequence). In DNA form, the CDR3 reads TGTGCCAGCAGTTGGGCCTTGGAGGGTTACGAGCAGTACTTC. Protein: CASSWALEGYEQYF.

The V and J genes are TRBV7-9 and TRBJ1-1; TRBD1 agrees at 10 bases. The V gene's germline CDR1 is SEHNR and CDR2 FQNEAQ (reference sequence). Trimming cost V 5 bases and J 5 bases; bases outside gene matches: 8. The CDR3 totals 15 residues. CDR3 in amino acids: CASSHGQGVRTEAFF. DNA of the CDR3: TGTGCCAGCAGCCACGGACAGGGGGTTCGTACTGAAGCTTTCTTT.

The V gene is TRBV21-1, the J gene TRBJ2-3; the table's D call TRBD2 went unverified against the DNA. TRBV21-1 is given as a pseudogene. The CDR3 runs 16 residues. CDR3 sequence: CASSQLAGVDGDTQYF. The CDR3 DNA reads TGTGCCAGCAGCCAACTAGCGGGAGTGGATGGAGATACGCAGTATTTT.

This clone has just a few counts. The gene calls are TRBV9 and TRBJ2-1; tentative D call: TRBD2 (6 bases). The V end was cut by 0 bases, the J end by 0 bases, with 10 bases between. The germline gives CDR1 SGDLS, CDR2 YYNGEE. CDR3 length equals 16 residues. The CDR3 protein is CASSVDGRGSYNEQFF. CDR3 DNA sequence: TGTGCCAGCAGCGTAGATGGGCGGGGCTCCTACAATGAGCAGTTCTTC.

This clone has a single count. Sequence at one end of the junction differs from germline and may be a read error. V is TRBV7-7 and J is TRBJ2-7, with a possible D match to TRBD1 (6 bases). Germline CDR1 reads SSHAT; CDR2 reads FNYEAQ (reference sequence). The length of the CDR3 is 14 residues. CDR3 protein: CASSLEGVPYEQYF. In nucleotides, the CDR3 is TGTGCTAGCAGCTTAGAGGGGGTCCCCTACGAGCAGTACTTC.

J is TRBJ2-5 and V is TRBV9; D remains unclear. In germline, CDR1 is SGDLS, CDR2 YYNGEE. The V end lost 4 bases, the J end lost 3 bases, and 16 bases lay between the germline ends. This CDR3 is built from 15 residues. The CDR3 sequence: CASSLPWQAKETQYF. In nucleotides, the CDR3 is TGTGCCAGCAGCCTCCCTTGGCAGGCGAAAGAGACCCAGTACTTC. The full variable domain, with the rest looked up from reference TRBV9 and TRBJ2-5, is DSGVTQTPKHLITATGQRVTLRCSPRSGDLSVYWYQQSLDQGLQFLIQYYNGEERAKGNILERFSAQQFPDLHSELNLSSLELGDSALYFCASSLPWQAKETQYFGPGTRLLVL.

This rearrangement joins TRBV4-2 to TRBJ2-1, with 13 bases identical to TRBD2. The CDR3 totals 16 residues. CDR1 LGHNA and CDR2 YNFKEQ come from the germline V gene. The J segment lost 6 bases and the V segment lost 0 bases, leaving 2 bases of the junction unmatched. The CDR3 DNA follows: TGTGCCAGCAGCCAAGACGGACTAGCGGGGGCCAATGAGCAGTTCTTC. Residues: CASSQDGLAGANEQFF.